Detailed here is one T cell receptor beta chain. No antigen is known for it. This sample was taken from a study of cytomegalovirus exposure and HLA in healthy donors. Study as a whole: Early released data comprised some 85 million unique TCRs from HLA-typed donors.

Notes on the study in general: In terms of immune exposure information, only CMV serostatus was available. Altogether, 160 or so TCR beta chains were recorded as cytomegalovirus-associated. In an earlier analysis, in 587 donors, most V segments appeared productive either ~87% or ~30% of the time.

The PCR contained 60 Vbeta and 13 Jbeta primers. Here immunoSEQ multiplex PCR was the method, and the copy in TCRdb shows in-frame clones only, minus some. The data hold around 140,000 clones, with about four fifths observed a single time. CDR3 length: 15 amino acids. From germline, CDR1 is SGHNT and CDR2 YENEEA. J was trimmed by 2 bases and V by 1 base; bases with no gene match: 3. Sequenced: PBMCs. This clonotype was obtained from a woman aged 40-49 years in good health and CMV-seropositive. The chain uses TRBV11-3 and TRBJ2-7; 9 nucleotides line up with TRBD1. CDR3 region: CASSLGTGVPYEQYF. In DNA form, the CDR3 reads TGTGCCAGCAGCTTAGGGACAGGGGTCCCCTACGAGCAGTACTTC. Supplemented by reference TRBV11-3 and TRBJ2-7, the full variable domain reads EAGVVQSPRYKIIEKKQPVAFWCNPISGHNTLYWYLQNLGQGPELLIRYENEEAVDDSQLPKDRFSAERLKGVDSTLKIQPAELGDSAVYLCASSLGTGVPYEQYFGPGTRLTVT.